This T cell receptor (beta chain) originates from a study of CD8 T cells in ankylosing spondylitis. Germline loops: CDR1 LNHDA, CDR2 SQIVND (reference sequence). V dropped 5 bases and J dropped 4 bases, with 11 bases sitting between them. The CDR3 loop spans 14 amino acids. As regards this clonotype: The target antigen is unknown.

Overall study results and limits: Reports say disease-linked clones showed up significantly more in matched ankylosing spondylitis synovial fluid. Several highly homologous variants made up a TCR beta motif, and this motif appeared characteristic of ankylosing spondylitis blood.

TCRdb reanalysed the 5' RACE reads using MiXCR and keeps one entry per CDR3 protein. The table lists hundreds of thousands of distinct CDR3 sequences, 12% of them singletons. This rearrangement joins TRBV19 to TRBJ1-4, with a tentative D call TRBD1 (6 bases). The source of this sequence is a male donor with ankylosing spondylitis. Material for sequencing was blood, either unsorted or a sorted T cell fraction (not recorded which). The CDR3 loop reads CASSGGRDNEKLFF. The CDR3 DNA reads TGTGCCAGTAGTGGGGGCAGGGATAATGAAAAACTGTTTTTT.